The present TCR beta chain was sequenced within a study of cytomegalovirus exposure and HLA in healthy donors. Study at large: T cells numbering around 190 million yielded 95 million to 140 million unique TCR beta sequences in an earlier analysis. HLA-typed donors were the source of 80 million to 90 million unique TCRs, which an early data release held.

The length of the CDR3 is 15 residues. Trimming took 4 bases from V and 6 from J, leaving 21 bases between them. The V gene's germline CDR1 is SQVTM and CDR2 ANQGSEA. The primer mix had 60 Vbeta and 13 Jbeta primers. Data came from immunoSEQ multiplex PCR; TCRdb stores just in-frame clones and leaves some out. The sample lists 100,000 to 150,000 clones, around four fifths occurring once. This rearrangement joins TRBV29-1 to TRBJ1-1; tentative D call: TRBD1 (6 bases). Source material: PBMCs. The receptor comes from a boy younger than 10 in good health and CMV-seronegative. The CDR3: CSVVGQGSIVAEAFF. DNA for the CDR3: TGCAGCGTTGTAGGCCAGGGGAGTATTGTCGCTGAAGCTTTCTTT.